One T cell receptor (beta chain) is described in this entry. The germline V and J ends were trimmed by 0 bases and 7 bases, with 7 bases remaining between them. This CDR3 has 13 amino acids. The germline CDR1 and CDR2 sequences are SGDLS and YYNGEE. These data belong to a study of blood T cell repertoires in COVID-19. Method: immunoSEQ multiplex PCR; TCRdb's copy keeps in-frame clones and lacks some. Among about 200,000 clones listed, approximately 82% were seen once. The chain uses TRBV9 and TRBJ2-2; D gene ambiguous. The specimen was peripheral blood. This TCR came from a man in his fifties with active or convalescent COVID-19. The CDR3 here is CASSVAQIGELFF. The DNA for the CDR3 is TGTGCCAGCAGCGTAGCCCAGATCGGGGAGCTGTTTTTT.